The clone carrying this TCR beta chain came up a few times. The assay was immunoSEQ multiplex PCR, and TCRdb's table has in-frame clones only and misses some. The sample lists around 550,000 clones; around 95% were seen once. The data stem from a study of shared clonotypes between healthy human individuals. Naive CD8 cells were CD45RO-negative, positively selected for CCR7, excluding terminally differentiated effector memory CD45RA+ cells. This sequence was found in a woman aged 30 to 39 in good health. The sample was naive CD8+ T cells sorted from blood.

The CDR3 DNA is TGCGCCAGCAGCCAAGCACAGGGGACGGGGTACGAGCAGTACTTC. Residues: CASSQAQGTGYEQYF. This rearrangement joins TRBV4-1 to TRBJ2-7; TRBD1 matches 7 bases. In germline, CDR1 is MGHRA, CDR2 YSYEKL. The length of the CDR3 is 15 residues. V was pared by 1 base and J by 4 bases, with 7 bases of the junction left unmatched.